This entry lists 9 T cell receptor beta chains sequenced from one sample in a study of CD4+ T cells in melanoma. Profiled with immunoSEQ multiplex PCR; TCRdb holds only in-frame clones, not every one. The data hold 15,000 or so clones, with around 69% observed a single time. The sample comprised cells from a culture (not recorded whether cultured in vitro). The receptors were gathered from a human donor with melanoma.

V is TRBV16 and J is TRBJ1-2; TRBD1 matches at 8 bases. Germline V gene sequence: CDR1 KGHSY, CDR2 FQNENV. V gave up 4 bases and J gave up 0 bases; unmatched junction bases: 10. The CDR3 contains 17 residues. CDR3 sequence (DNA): TGTGCCAGCAGCCGAGCTAGGGGGACAGGCACTAACTATGGCTACACCTTC. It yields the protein CASSRARGTGTNYGYTF.

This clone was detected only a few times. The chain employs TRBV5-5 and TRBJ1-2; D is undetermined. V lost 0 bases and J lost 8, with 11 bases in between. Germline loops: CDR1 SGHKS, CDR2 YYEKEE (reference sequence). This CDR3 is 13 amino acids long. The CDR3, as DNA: TGTGCCAGCAGCTTGGGCCTAATCGGGGGCTACACCTTC. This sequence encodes CASSLGLIGGYTF.

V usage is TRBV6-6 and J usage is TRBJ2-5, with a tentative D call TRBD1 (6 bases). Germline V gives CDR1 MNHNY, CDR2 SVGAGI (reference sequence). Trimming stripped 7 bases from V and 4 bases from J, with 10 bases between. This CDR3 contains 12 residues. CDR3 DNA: TGTGCCAGCACGGCAGGGGCAGAGACCCAGTACTTC. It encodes CASTAGAETQYF.

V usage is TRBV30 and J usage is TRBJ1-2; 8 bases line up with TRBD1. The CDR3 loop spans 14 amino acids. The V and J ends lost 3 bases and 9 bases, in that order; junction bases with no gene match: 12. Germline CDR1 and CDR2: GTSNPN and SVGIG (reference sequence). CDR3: CAWSRLRDRFSYTF. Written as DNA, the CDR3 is TGTGCCTGGAGCAGGCTCCGGGACAGGTTTAGCTACACCTTC.

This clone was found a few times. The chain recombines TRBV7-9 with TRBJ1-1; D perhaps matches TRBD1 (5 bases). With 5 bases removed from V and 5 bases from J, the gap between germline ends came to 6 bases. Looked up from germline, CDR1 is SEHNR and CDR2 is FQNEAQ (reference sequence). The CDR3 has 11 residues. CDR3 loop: CASSRTTEAFF. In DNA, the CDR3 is TGTGCCAGCAGCCGGACAACTGAAGCTTTCTTT.

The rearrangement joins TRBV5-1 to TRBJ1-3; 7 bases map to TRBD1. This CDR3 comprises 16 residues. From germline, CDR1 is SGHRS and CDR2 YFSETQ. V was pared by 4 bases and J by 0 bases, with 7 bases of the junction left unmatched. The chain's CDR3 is CASSGTGQNSGNTIYF. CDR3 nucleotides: TGCGCCAGCAGCGGTACGGGACAGAACTCTGGAAACACCATATATTTT.

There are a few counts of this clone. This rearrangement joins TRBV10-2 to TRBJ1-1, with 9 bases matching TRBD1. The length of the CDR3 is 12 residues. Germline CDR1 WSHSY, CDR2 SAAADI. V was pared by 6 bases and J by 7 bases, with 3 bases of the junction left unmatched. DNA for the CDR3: TGCGCCAGCAGAACAGGGGGCGGTGAAGCTTTCTTT. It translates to CASRTGGGEAFF.

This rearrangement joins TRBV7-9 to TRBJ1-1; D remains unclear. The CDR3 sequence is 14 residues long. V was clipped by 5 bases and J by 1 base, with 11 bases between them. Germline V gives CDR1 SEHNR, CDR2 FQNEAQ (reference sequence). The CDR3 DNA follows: TGTGCCAGCAGCCCAGCGGCTCCGAACACTGAAGCTTTCTTT. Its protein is CASSPAAPNTEAFF.

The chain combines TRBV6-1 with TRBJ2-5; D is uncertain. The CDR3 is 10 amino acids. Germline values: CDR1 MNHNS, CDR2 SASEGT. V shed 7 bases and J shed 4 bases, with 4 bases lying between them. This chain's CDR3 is CASTGETQYF. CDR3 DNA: TGTGCCAGCACTGGAGAGACCCAGTACTTC.